The rows below give T cell receptor beta chains drawn from one sample of a study of blood T cell repertoires in COVID-19. Measured with immunoSEQ multiplex PCR; TCRdb has only the in-frame clones, and not every one. In the table there are roughly 65,000 clones, more than 70% of which are singletons. Sequencing was carried out using peripheral blood. These receptors originate from a human donor in a cohort sampled during active COVID-19. CDR3s include the opening cysteine and the closing phenylalanine or tryptophan. A D gene is named only where the DNA matches it firmly. The size of a clone is reported for some rows only, either as once, few or many, or as a class for expanded clones.

d_call,j_call,clone_size,v_call,cdr3_aa,cdr3_nt
TRBD1,TRBJ1-4,NA,TRBV28,CASSPPTGGQEKLFF,TGTGCCAGCAGTCCTCCGACAGGGGGCCAGGAAAAACTGTTTTTT
NA,TRBJ2-5,NA,TRBV5-1,CASSFRQGETQYF,TGCGCCAGCAGCTTCCGGCAGGGTGAGACCCAGTACTTC
NA,TRBJ2-2,NA,TRBV28,CATSTGELFF,TGTGCCACTTCCACCGGGGAGCTGTTTTTT
NA,TRBJ2-1,NA,TRBV7-9,CASSPGGTGHNEQFF,TGTGCCAGCAGCCCCGGCGGGACGGGACACAATGAGCAGTTCTTC
TRBD2,TRBJ2-3,NA,TRBV4-1,CASSQDGSGGITDTQYF,TGCGCCAGCAGCCAAGACGGAAGCGGGGGGATCACAGATACGCAGTATTTT
TRBD1,TRBJ2-5,NA,TRBV24-1,CATSAATGQGIETQYF,TGTGCCACCAGTGCCGCGACGGGACAGGGCATCGAGACCCAGTACTTC
NA,TRBJ2-7,NA,TRBV15,CATRRSRGRGQYYEQYF,TGTGCCACCAGAAGAAGCCGGGGCAGGGGTCAATATTACGAGCAGTACTTC
NA,TRBJ2-7,NA,TRBV5-4,CASSLDSAGVYEQYF,TGTGCCAGCAGCTTGGATAGCGCCGGAGTCTACGAGCAGTACTTC
NA,TRBJ2-1,few,TRBV15,CATSIRTERQFF,TGTGCCACCAGCATTAGGACTGAGAGGCAGTTCTTC
TRBD2,TRBJ2-7,NA,TRBV9,CASSVALGLAGDEQYF,TGTGCCAGCAGCGTAGCTTTGGGACTAGCGGGGGACGAGCAGTACTTC
NA,TRBJ1-1,NA,TRBV5-4,CASSLAGYTEAFF,TGTGCCAGCAGCTTGGCAGGGTACACTGAAGCTTTCTTT
TRBD1,TRBJ1-1,NA,TRBV9,CASSVHQGGDTEAFF,TGTGCCAGCAGCGTACACCAGGGGGGTGACACTGAAGCTTTCTTT
TRBD1,TRBJ2-6,NA,TRBV19,CASSIGTGGKRANVLTF,TGTGCCAGTAGTATCGGGACAGGGGGCAAGAGGGCCAACGTCCTGACTTTC
TRBD1,TRBJ2-4,NA,TRBV27,CASSPSGGTKNIQYF,TGTGCCAGCAGCCCTTCAGGGGGCACCAAAAACATTCAGTACTTC
TRBD2,TRBJ2-2,once,TRBV6-4,CASSALAGATNTGELFF,TGTGCCAGCAGTGCCCTAGCGGGAGCAACGAACACCGGGGAGCTGTTTTTT
TRBD1,TRBJ1-1,NA,TRBV28,CASRPGGRNTEAFF,TGTGCCAGCAGGCCAGGGGGCAGGAACACTGAAGCTTTCTTT
TRBD2,TRBJ2-1,NA,TRBV5-1,CASSLEASGSYNEQFF,TGCGCCAGCAGCTTGGAGGCTAGCGGGAGCTACAATGAGCAGTTCTTC
NA,TRBJ1-4,NA,TRBV5-5,CASSWGSGGREKLFF,TGTGCCAGCAGCTGGGGGTCGGGGGGTCGGGAAAAACTGTTTTTT
TRBD1,TRBJ2-7,NA,TRBV6-4,CASSEVPGQGPYEQYF,TGTGCCAGCAGTGAGGTTCCGGGACAGGGCCCCTACGAGCAGTACTTC
TRBD1,TRBJ2-5,NA,TRBV6-6,CASSPHKTLQGTETQYF,TGTGCCAGCAGTCCCCACAAGACGCTACAGGGGACGGAGACCCAGTACTTC
NA,TRBJ2-6,NA,TRBV21-1,CASSNQPTGGYAGANVLTF,TGTGCCAGCAGCAACCAGCCGACAGGGGGCTATGCTGGGGCCAACGTCCTGACTTTC
NA,TRBJ2-7,NA,TRBV18,CASSAQDYEQYF,TGTGCCAGCTCAGCGCAAGACTACGAGCAGTACTTC